This TCR beta chain emerged from a study of shared clonotypes between healthy human individuals. Only a few counts were recorded for this clone. This specimen includes other DNA sequences encoding the same CDR3. Some clones are missing from TCRdb's copy, which holds only in-frame ones; the method was immunoSEQ multiplex PCR. The sample has millions of clones; over 85% are singletons. This receptor was identified in a young man in good health. Some clones in this sample may be carry-over from other donors' samples. The source material was naive CD4+ T cells from PBMCs. Subset indicated: CD45RA+ positively selected.

The CDR3 nucleotides read TGTGCCAGTAGTACACAGGGGCGGCAGCCCCAGCATTTT. It yields the protein CASSTQGRQPQHF. The V call is TRBV19, the J call TRBJ1-5, with 7 bases lining up with TRBD1. The CDR3 extends over 13 amino acids. Germline V gives CDR1 LNHDA, CDR2 SQIVND (reference sequence). V gave up 4 bases and J gave up 7 bases; unmatched junction bases: 4.